This note documents a single TCR beta chain sequence. Antigen specificity is unknown. Germline CDR1 MDHEN, CDR2 SYDVKM. V lost 5 bases and J lost 4, with 18 bases in between. CDR3 length equals 15 residues. This sample was included in a study of shared clonotypes between healthy human individuals. For the study at large: Donors were a couple of women and three men aged 18 to 49. Study-level findings and limits: The donor pool, a small one, limited the genetic and exposure-history diversity represented.

Deep was the level at which the assay was run. Only in-frame clones appear in the TCRdb table, and some are missing; sequencing was by immunoSEQ multiplex PCR. This sample has 2 million to 3 million clones, with roughly 93% found just once. The chain has TRBV28 and TRBJ2-7; D tentatively fits TRBD1 or TRBD2 (6 bases each). The TCR was taken from a man aged 18 to 35 in good health. Some clones in this sample may be carry-over from other donors' samples. What was sequenced was naive CD4+ T cells from PBMCs. Subset indicated: CD45RA+ positively selected. The CDR3 DNA reads as TGTGCCAGCAGTATCGGGGGCGCAGGGGTGTACGAGCAGTACTTC. Amino acid sequence: CASSIGGAGVYEQYF.